A single sample gave rise to the 20 T cell receptor beta chains below, sequenced in a study of blood T cell repertoires in COVID-19. TCRdb's copy holds only in-frame clones and misses some; the assay was immunoSEQ multiplex PCR. This sample has 220,000 or so clones; 90% to 95% occur once, and the top ten carry 0.82%. Sequenced sample: peripheral blood. Receptor source: a man between 60 and 75 years old with COVID-19, enrolled during active disease.

The sample holds one count of this clone. The CDR3 loop reads CASSQDWGGGRGYGYTF. For the CDR3, the DNA is TGCGCCAGCAGCCAAGATTGGGGTGGAGGTCGGGGCTATGGCTACACCTTC. V and J are TRBV4-1 and TRBJ1-2; the D is unclear. The CDR3 sequence is 17 residues long. V was clipped by 0 bases and J by 4 bases, with 18 bases between them. Germline CDR1 MGHRA, CDR2 YSYEKL.

Here the CDR3 DNA reads TGCGCCAGCAGTGAGTCGAACAGGGGTCGCGCTGAAGCTTTCTTT. Its translation is CASSESNRGRAEAFF. The chain employs TRBV10-2 and TRBJ1-1; 7 nucleotides agree with TRBD1. V trimming: 0 bases; J trimming: 6 bases; junction bases outside the gene matches: 7. The CDR3 has 15 residues. CDR1 and CDR2 from the germline V gene are WSHSY and SAAADI.

The chain carries TRBV6-5 and TRBJ1-1, with no clear D. Looked up from germline, CDR1 is MNHEY and CDR2 is SVGAGI. The V end was cut by 5 bases, the J end by 5 bases, with 12 bases between. The CDR3 has 13 residues. CDR3 nucleotide sequence: TGTGCCAGCAGTCTCTACCTACAGACTGAAGCTTTCTTT. It translates to CASSLYLQTEAFF.

V gene TRBV18 combines with J gene TRBJ2-1; unclear D gene. The CDR3 spans 13 residues. V lost 1 base, J lost 8 bases, and 9 bases lay in between. Germline V gene lookup returns CDR1 KGHSH and CDR2 LQKENI. The CDR3 DNA reads as TGTGCCAGCTCACCACGATTAACGGATGAGCAGTTCTTC. Translation gives CASSPRLTDEQFF. Combining the CDR3 with reference TRBV18 and TRBJ2-1 gives the whole variable domain NAGVMQNPRHLVRRRGQEARLRCSPMKGHSHVYWYRQLPEEGLKFMVYLQKENIIDESGMPKERFSAEFPKEGPSILRIQQVVRGDSAAYFCASSPRLTDEQFFGPGTRLTVL.

This rearrangement joins TRBV9 to TRBJ2-7; 11 bases are a match to TRBD2. CDR1 is SGDLS, CDR2 YYNGEE, per germline. CDR3 length equals 15 residues. V shed 3 bases, J shed 4 bases, and the junction held 6 bases outside the gene matches. CDR3 bases: TGTGCCAGCAGCGCAACTAGCGGGAGCGGGTACGAGCAGTACTTC. It yields the protein CASSATSGSGYEQYF.

J is TRBJ1-6 and V is TRBV19; D is possibly TRBD1 (5 bases). Germline V gives CDR1 LNHDA, CDR2 SQIVND (reference sequence). Trimming took 7 bases from V and 10 from J, leaving 14 bases between them. The CDR3 has 13 amino acids. The CDR3 DNA follows: TGTGCCAGTAAAGATCCAGGGAACTCACCCCTCCACTTT. Protein product: CASKDPGNSPLHF.

In DNA, the CDR3 is TGCAGTGCTCCCGATCACTTCGAAGCTTTCTTT. Encoded protein: CSAPDHFEAFF. The rearrangement joins TRBV20-1 to TRBJ1-1; no clear D gene. With 5 bases removed from V and 8 bases from J, the gap between germline ends came to 12 bases. CDR1 is DFQATT, CDR2 SNEGSKA, per germline (reference sequence). The CDR3 spans 11 residues.

The rearrangement uses TRBV30 and TRBJ2-1, with D possibly matching TRBD2 (7 bases). The CDR3 covers 14 residues. V lost 0 bases and J lost 10, with 16 bases in between. From germline, CDR1 is GTSNPN and CDR2 SVGIG (reference sequence). CDR3 nucleotide sequence: TGTGCCTGGAGTGTAAAGGGGGGGCCAGGGGAGCAGTTCTTC. This gives the protein CAWSVKGGPGEQFF.

This chain joins TRBV3-1 (or the pseudogene TRBV3-2) and TRBJ1-1; D is uncertain. Germline loops: CDR1 LGHDT, CDR2 YNNKEL (reference sequence). There are 12 residues in the CDR3. Deletions cut 5 bases from V and 11 bases from J, with 15 bases between. CDR3 loop: CASSSVTRLAFF. As DNA, the CDR3 is TGTGCCAGCAGCTCCGTTACTCGTCTTGCTTTCTTT.

The chain carries TRBV10-3 and TRBJ1-1; D gene ambiguous. Per the germline V gene, CDR1 is ENHRY and CDR2 is SYGVKD. The CDR3 has 13 residues. V was clipped by 4 bases and J by 2 bases, with 8 bases between them. CDR3 coding DNA: TGTGCCATCAGTGTAGGAGTCAACACTGAAGCTTTCTTT. This codes for CAISVGVNTEAFF.

The V gene is TRBV5-4, the J gene TRBJ1-2; 10 bases are a match to TRBD1. CDR1 SGHNT and CDR2 YYREEE come from the germline V gene (reference sequence). J was trimmed by 7 bases and V by 5 bases; bases with no gene match: 11. The CDR3 is made up of 15 amino acids. The CDR3, as DNA: TGTGCCAGCAGTCGCCCCGACAGGGGGCTACGTGGCTACACCTTC. Translated: CASSRPDRGLRGYTF.

This clone was picked up one time. The V gene is TRBV9, the J gene TRBJ1-5; TRBD1 is a possible D gene (5 bases). Trimming removed 0 bases from V and 4 bases from J, with 11 bases in between. CDR3 length: 15 residues. Germline values: CDR1 SGDLS, CDR2 YYNGEE. The CDR3 bases are TGTGCCAGCAGCGTAGGTTACGGGGGGAATCAGCCCCAGCATTTT. It is translated as CASSVGYGGNQPQHF.

This chain connects TRBV29-1 to TRBJ1-1; 7 bases align to TRBD1. This CDR3 region has 14 residues. The V gene's germline CDR1 is SQVTM and CDR2 ANQGSEA. Germline trimming cut 6 bases from V and 0 bases from J; bases unmatched to any gene: 7. The CDR3 loop is CSVPGQILNTEAFF. The DNA of the CDR3 is TGCAGCGTACCGGGACAGATACTGAACACTGAAGCTTTCTTT.

The chain recombines TRBV19 with TRBJ2-1; D unclear. The germline V gene encodes CDR1 LNHDA and CDR2 SQIVND (reference sequence). CDR3 length equals 14 residues. The ends were cut back, 6 bases at V and 0 bases at J, with 9 bases in the middle. The CDR3 here is CASRQQSSYNEQFF. CDR3 nucleotides: TGTGCCAGTAGGCAACAGAGCTCCTACAATGAGCAGTTCTTC.

The rearrangement links TRBV13 to TRBJ2-3, with D perhaps matching TRBD1 (6 bases). The CDR3 sequence is 14 residues long. Germline CDR1 is PRHDT and CDR2 is FYEKMQ (reference sequence). V was pared by 7 bases and J by 3 bases, with 14 bases between. CDR3 DNA sequence: TGTGCCAGCAAACAGGGTACAACAACAGATACGCAGTATTTT. This gives the protein CASKQGTTTDTQYF.

The chain joins TRBV29-1 to TRBJ1-3; the match to TRBD1 covers 11 bases. Germline lookup yields CDR1 SQVTM and CDR2 ANQGSEA. V gave up 6 bases and J gave up 0 bases; unmatched junction bases: 1. The CDR3 contains 14 residues. CDR3 protein: CSVGTGGSGNTIYF. In DNA form, the CDR3 reads TGCAGCGTCGGGACAGGGGGCTCTGGAAACACCATATATTTT.

This clone was counted once. This chain joins TRBV6-6 and TRBJ2-6; D is possibly TRBD2 (6 bases). CDR3 length: 16 amino acids. V lost 2 bases to trimming and J lost 4 bases, with 12 bases between them. Germline values: CDR1 MNHNY, CDR2 SVGAGI (reference sequence). CDR3: CASSYLKGRGANVLTF. The CDR3 bases are TGTGCCAGCAGTTACCTAAAAGGGAGGGGGGCCAACGTCCTGACTTTC.

V usage is TRBV11-3 and J usage is TRBJ2-1; D is possibly TRBD2 (6 bases). CDR3 length equals 15 residues. Between the trimmed V and J ends, which lost 0 bases and 4 bases, there was a span of 10 bases. Germline CDR1 SGHNT, CDR2 YENEEA. The CDR3 is CASSLERGEYNEQFF. CDR3 nucleotides: TGTGCCAGCAGCTTAGAGCGGGGTGAATACAATGAGCAGTTCTTC.

The genes are TRBV6-5 and TRBJ1-2; TRBD1 matches 9 bases. Germline trimming cut 2 bases from V and 7 bases from J; bases unmatched to any gene: 11. This CDR3 has 16 amino acids. The germline V gene encodes CDR1 MNHEY and CDR2 SVGAGI. The CDR3 nucleotides read TGTGCCAGCAGTTACAGGGGAGGCGACAGGGGGAGTGGCTACACCTTC. It encodes CASSYRGGDRGSGYTF.

This chain joins TRBV11-2 and TRBJ2-7, with D tentatively TRBD1 (6 bases). V was shortened by 5 bases and J by 4 bases, with 15 bases between the two germline ends. The CDR3 extends over 14 amino acids. The germline CDR1 and CDR2 sequences are SGHAT and FQNNGV. The CDR3 bases are TGTGCCAGCAGCCTAAATACAGGGATTTACGAGCAGTACTTC. This gives the protein CASSLNTGIYEQYF.